A single sample is the source of the 4 T cell receptor beta chains below, sequenced in a study of blood T cell repertoires in COVID-19. The method was immunoSEQ multiplex PCR; TCRdb's version includes in-frame clones alone and lacks a portion of them. Of approximately 90,000 clones in the sample, 86% were seen once. The sequenced sample consisted of peripheral blood. The receptor source for this set is a man older than 75 with active or convalescent COVID-19.

The J gene is TRBJ2-7, the V gene TRBV15; 9 nucleotides agree with TRBD1. The CDR3 extends over 16 amino acids. Trimming removed 2 bases from V and 4 bases from J; junction bases left unmatched: 9. CDR1 is LNHNV, CDR2 YYDKDF, per germline (reference sequence). CDR3 in amino acids: CATSRRKGTGFYEQYF. CDR3 DNA: TGTGCCACCAGCAGACGCAAAGGGACAGGGTTTTACGAGCAGTACTTC.

The V call is TRBV6-1, the J call TRBJ2-7; 8 bases align to TRBD2. Germline values: CDR1 MNHNS, CDR2 SASEGT. V lost 0 bases to trimming and J lost 3 bases; unmatched junction nucleotides: 7. This CDR3 region has 16 residues. The CDR3, as DNA: TGTGCCAGCAGTGAAGCCTTCGGGGGGGCTATCTACGAGCAGTACTTC. Its protein is CASSEAFGGAIYEQYF.

The rearrangement joins TRBV7-3 to TRBJ2-1; possibly TRBD1 for D (7 bases). Trimming shortened V by 2 bases and J by 4 bases, and 12 bases separated the two germline ends. The CDR3 sequence is 15 residues long. Germline CDR1 and CDR2: SGHTA and FQGTGA. The CDR3 sequence is CASSLRQGGYNEQFF. The CDR3 region has the DNA TGTGCCAGCAGCTTACGGCAGGGGGGATACAATGAGCAGTTCTTC.

The chain carries TRBV19 and TRBJ1-2, with 10 bases matching TRBD1. This CDR3 comprises 14 residues. Germline-derived CDR1 and CDR2 are LNHDA and SQIVND (reference sequence). After removal of 5 bases from V and 4 bases from J, the junction contained 4 bases not matched to a gene. The CDR3, as DNA: TGTGCCAGTAGTGGACAGGGGGTTTCCTATGGCTACACCTTC. This codes for CASSGQGVSYGYTF.